A single T cell receptor (beta chain) is shown here with its context. This entry belongs to a study of blood T cell repertoires in COVID-19. Profiling relied on immunoSEQ multiplex PCR, and the TCRdb table lists in-frame clones only, not all of them. The repertoire holds over 150,000 clones, approximately 90% seen once, with about 12% in the top ten. Germline lookup yields CDR1 KGHSH and CDR2 LQKENI. V was shortened by 0 bases and J by 5 bases, with 7 bases between the two germline ends. The CDR3 consists of 13 residues. J is TRBJ2-5 and V is TRBV18; D gene unclear. The origin of this receptor is a woman between 65 and 79 years old with COVID-19, enrolled during active disease. Material: peripheral blood. The CDR3 DNA reads as TGTGCCAGCTCACCACCCATGGCCGAGACCCAGTACTTC. Encoded protein: CASSPPMAETQYF.